This entry lists 16 T cell receptor beta chains sequenced from one sample in a study of blood T cell repertoires in COVID-19. Only in-frame clones appear in the TCRdb table, and some are missing; sequencing was by immunoSEQ multiplex PCR. The sample lists approximately 220,000 clones, 70% to 90% occurring once. Sequencing was done on a sample of PBMCs or T cells enriched from blood (not recorded which). The receptors stem from a woman aged 40 to 50 with acute COVID-19.

This chain links TRBV9 with TRBJ1-2; TRBD1 might be the D (5 bases). The germline gives CDR1 SGDLS, CDR2 YYNGEE. V gave up 2 bases and J gave up 8 bases, with 22 bases separating them. This CDR3 has 16 residues. In nucleotides, the CDR3 is TGTGCCAGCAGCGTCGGTAGTCCGGCAGGGCCTGGGGGCTACACCTTC. Its translation: CASSVGSPAGPGGYTF.

The rearrangement uses TRBV29-1 and TRBJ1-1; a possible D gene is TRBD1 (6 bases). Trimming shortened V by 7 bases and J by 0 bases, and 12 bases separated the two germline ends. This CDR3 has 13 amino acids. Germline assignment: CDR1 SQVTM and CDR2 ANQGSEA. The CDR3 here is CSGWTALNTEAFF. The DNA for the CDR3 is TGCAGCGGGTGGACAGCACTGAACACTGAAGCTTTCTTT.

The chain recombines TRBV7-2 with TRBJ2-7; 7 nucleotides agree with TRBD1. There are 14 residues in the CDR3. CDR1 is SGHTA and CDR2 is FQGNSA in the germline V gene. Trimming took 5 bases from V and 2 from J; bases not matched to a gene: 6. CDR3 region: CASSPRQGAYEQYF. CDR3 sequence (DNA): TGTGCCAGCAGCCCGCGACAGGGAGCCTACGAGCAGTACTTC.

This clone was detected once. The CDR3 region has the DNA TGCAGCGTTGTTCGGGGTCTCTCCTACGAGCAGTACTTC. Translated: CSVVRGLSYEQYF. The chain combines TRBV29-1 with TRBJ2-7; TRBD2 is a possible D gene (5 bases). Germline CDR1 reads SQVTM; CDR2 reads ANQGSEA. V was cut by 4 bases and J by 0 bases, with 10 bases left in between. The CDR3 is 13 residues long.

V usage is TRBV5-8 and J usage is TRBJ1-2, with D possibly matching TRBD1 (6 bases). Trimming removed 3 bases at V and 4 bases at J, with 13 bases between. The V gene's germline CDR1 is SGHTS and CDR2 YDEGEE. The CDR3 runs 14 residues. CDR3 loop: CASSYGQPSYGYTF. The CDR3 nucleotides read TGTGCCAGCAGCTACGGACAGCCATCCTATGGCTACACCTTC.

The gene calls are TRBV4-2 and TRBJ2-3; 9 bases match TRBD2. Germline V CDR1 and CDR2: LGHNA, YNFKEQ. Trimming at V came to 2 bases and at J to 1 base, leaving 7 bases not matched to a gene. CDR3 size: 17 residues. The CDR3 coding sequence is TGTGCCAGCAGCCAAAAGGATTCTAGCGGGGGCACAGATACGCAGTATTTT. Amino acids: CASSQKDSSGGTDTQYF.

In regard to this clone: A read error is possible here, since a much larger clone lies one base away. The J gene is TRBJ1-1, the V gene TRBV11-2; 7 positions match TRBD1. J was trimmed by 4 bases and V by 3 bases; bases with no gene match: 2. Per germline, CDR1 SGHAT and CDR2 FQNNGV. This CDR3 is 13 amino acids long. The CDR3 region has the DNA TGTGCCAGCAGCTTTACAGGGGTCACTGAAGCTTTCTTT. This translates into CASSFTGVTEAFF.

J is TRBJ1-4 and V is TRBV2; D call uncertain. The V gene lost 4 bases and the J gene lost 5 bases, with 14 bases spanning the gap. The CDR3 has 15 amino acids. The germline CDR1 and CDR2 sequences are SNHLY and FYNNEI. The chain's CDR3 is CASSGVAGINEKLFF. DNA for the CDR3: TGTGCCAGCAGTGGGGTCGCGGGGATAAATGAAAAACTGTTTTTT.

The table lists this clone with a few counts. This chain links TRBV7-6 with TRBJ2-2; tentatively, D is TRBD2 (5 bases). Trimming stripped 3 bases from V and 1 base from J, with 18 bases between. Germline CDR1 is SGHVS and CDR2 is FNYEAQ. The CDR3 totals 18 residues. DNA for the CDR3: TGTGCCAGCAGCTTGGGCAGGAGGTCCGAAGAGAACACCGGGGAGCTGTTTTTT. Translation: CASSLGRRSEENTGELFF.

CDR3 nucleotide sequence: TGCGCCAGCAGCTTGGCACAGGGAGCCTACACCTTC. It translates to CASSLAQGAYTF. V gene TRBV5-1 combines with J gene TRBJ1-2; D perhaps matches TRBD1 (6 bases). The V end was cut by 0 bases, the J end by 10 bases, with 10 bases between. The CDR3 spans 12 residues. In germline, CDR1 is SGHRS, CDR2 YFSETQ.

The rearrangement joins TRBV7-9 to TRBJ1-5; 8 bases map to TRBD1. The CDR3 is 14 residues long. Germline CDR1 SEHNR, CDR2 FQNEAQ (reference sequence). V lost 5 bases to trimming and J lost 6 bases; unmatched junction nucleotides: 6. The CDR3 is CASSPTGGLQPQHF. The CDR3 DNA reads as TGTGCCAGCAGCCCCACAGGGGGTCTTCAGCCCCAGCATTTT.

This chain uses TRBV6-6 with TRBJ1-2; D not resolved. This CDR3 has 15 residues. Germline assignment: CDR1 MNHNY and CDR2 SVGAGI (reference sequence). The ends were cut back, 2 bases at V and 1 base at J, with 11 bases in the middle. The CDR3 bases are TGTGCCAGCAGTTACGGTGGTCCTATTAACTATGGCTACACCTTC. It translates to CASSYGGPINYGYTF.

V gene TRBV6-4 combines with J gene TRBJ1-2; 9 bases fit TRBD1. Germline CDR1 is MRHNA and CDR2 is SNTAGT. V trimming: 6 bases; J trimming: 4 bases; junction bases outside the gene matches: 6. The CDR3 length is 14 residues. CDR3: CASSRDRVAYGYTF. The CDR3 nucleotides are TGTGCCAGCAGCCGGGACAGGGTAGCCTATGGCTACACCTTC.

The chain is built from TRBV7-9 and TRBJ1-3; 10 bases map to TRBD1. This CDR3 contains 16 residues. With V trimmed by 5 bases and J by 4 bases, 8 bases remained unmatched. Germline V CDR1 and CDR2: SEHNR, FQNEAQ (reference sequence). The CDR3 bases are TGTGCCAGCAGCCTACTGACAGGGGGCGAGGGAAACACCATATATTTT. Translation: CASSLLTGGEGNTIYF.

The chain links TRBV5-8 to TRBJ2-2, with TRBD2 identical over 7 bases. Per germline, CDR1 SGHTS and CDR2 YDEGEE. V shed 4 bases and J 6 bases; nucleotides not matched to a gene: 9. The CDR3 has 15 residues. The CDR3 DNA reads as TGTGCCAGCAGCCGGACTAGTAGCGGTTCCGGGGAGCTGTTTTTT. It is translated as CASSRTSSGSGELFF. Based on the CDR3 plus reference TRBV5-8 and TRBJ2-2, the full variable domain is EAGVTQSPTHLIKTRGQQATLRCSPISGHTSVYWYQQALGLGLQFLLWYDEGEERNRGNFPPRFSGRQFPNYSSELNVNALELEDSALYLCASSRTSSGSGELFFGEGSRLTVL.

The rearrangement joins TRBV9 to TRBJ2-1, with a weak D call TRBD1 (7 bases). The CDR3 contains 20 residues. Germline V gene data show CDR1 as SGDLS and CDR2 as YYNGEE. The ends were cut back, 3 bases at V and 1 base at J, with 26 bases in the middle. This chain's CDR3 is CASSDHRGQGEQPSYNEQFF. As DNA, the CDR3 is TGTGCCAGCAGCGATCACCGGGGGCAGGGGGAGCAACCTTCCTACAATGAGCAGTTCTTC.